This T cell receptor beta chain was profiled in a study of T cell changes during pregnancy in multiple sclerosis. The CDR3 is made up of 14 amino acids. V lost 2 bases, J lost 6 bases, and 4 bases stayed unmatched. Looked up from germline, CDR1 is GTSNPN and CDR2 is SVGIG (reference sequence). Clones were sequenced by immunoSEQ multiplex PCR, and TCRdb holds only the in-frame ones, with some missing. Here the sample spans under 110,000 clones, 92% being singletons. The sequence was obtained from a female donor with multiple sclerosis, enrolled in a pregnancy study. The chain links TRBV30 to TRBJ2-1; TRBD2 agrees at 10 bases. The specimen was peripheral blood, collected after pregnancy. The CDR3 DNA is TGTGCCTGGAGTAGGCAGCGGGAGGGCAATGAGCAGTTCTTC. This codes for CAWSRQREGNEQFF.